These 21 T cell receptor beta chains came from one sample sequenced in a study of blood T cell repertoires in COVID-19. Using immunoSEQ multiplex PCR, the repertoire was profiled, and TCRdb retains in-frame clones only, with some absent. Altogether about 48,000 clones are present, around four fifths being singletons, with the ten largest covering around 50%. The material sequenced was peripheral blood. The receptor source for this set is a man in his 70s with acute or convalescent COVID-19.

This clone was found once. This rearrangement joins TRBV7-2 to TRBJ1-2, with 7 bases fitting TRBD1. The length of the CDR3 is 14 residues. The V segment lost 6 bases and the J segment 3 bases; nucleotides outside the gene matches: 7. Germline V gene sequence: CDR1 SGHTA, CDR2 FQGNSA. The CDR3 sequence: CASRSPDRDYGYTF. The CDR3 coding sequence is TGTGCCAGCAGATCCCCCGACAGGGACTATGGCTACACCTTC. The complete variable domain, with remaining parts taken from reference TRBV7-2 and TRBJ1-2, reads GAGVSQSPSNKVTEKGKDVELRCDPISGHTALYWYRQSLGQGLEFLIYFQGNSAPDKSGLPSDRFSAERTGGSVSTLTIQRTQQEDSAVYLCASRSPDRDYGYTFGSGTRLTVV.

V and J are TRBV6-5 and TRBJ1-5; D gene uncertain. This CDR3 is built from 13 residues. The germline CDR1 and CDR2 sequences are MNHEY and SVGAGI. V lost 0 bases and J lost 5, with 5 bases in between. The CDR3 here is CASSYSADQPQHF. The CDR3 nucleotides read TGTGCCAGCAGTTACTCGGCTGATCAGCCCCAGCATTTT.

This clone was counted once. The chain recombines TRBV7-9 with TRBJ1-1; 7 nucleotides match TRBD1. The CDR3 has 14 residues. Germline CDR1 and CDR2: SEHNR and FQNEAQ (reference sequence). V shed 4 bases, J shed 3 bases, and the junction held 5 bases outside the gene matches. Here the CDR3 reads CASSSTGVDTEAFF. In DNA form, the CDR3 reads TGTGCCAGCAGCTCCACAGGGGTCGACACTGAAGCTTTCTTT.

This rearrangement joins TRBV5-8 to TRBJ2-6, with D possibly being TRBD1 (6 bases). The CDR3 consists of 15 residues. The germline V gene has CDR1 SGHTS and CDR2 YDEGEE. V was clipped by 2 bases and J by 4 bases, with 10 bases between them. The CDR3 coding sequence is TGTGCCAGCAGCTTAAGGGGGTTGGGGGCCAACGTCCTGACTTTC. Translation gives CASSLRGLGANVLTF.

The gene calls are TRBV5-5 and TRBJ2-1; possible D gene TRBD1, 5 bases. Germline loops: CDR1 SGHKS, CDR2 YYEKEE (reference sequence). The CDR3 sequence is 14 residues long. Trimming shortened V by 4 bases and J by 8 bases, and 16 bases separated the two germline ends. CDR3 residues: CASSIGPLGDEQFF. The CDR3 DNA reads TGTGCCAGCAGCATCGGACCCCTAGGGGATGAGCAGTTCTTC.

This chain uses TRBV15 with TRBJ2-3; 8 bases map to TRBD1. V shed 5 bases and J 4 bases; nucleotides not matched to a gene: 11. The germline CDR1 and CDR2 sequences are LNHNV and YYDKDF (reference sequence). The CDR3 totals 16 residues. The chain's CDR3 is CATSSGQGSPPDTQYF. The CDR3 DNA is TGTGCCACCAGCTCCGGACAGGGATCCCCCCCAGATACGCAGTATTTT. Together with reference TRBV15 and TRBJ2-3, the CDR3 gives the full variable domain: DAMVIQNPRYQVTQFGKPVTLSCSQTLNHNVMYWYQQKSSQAPKLLFHYYDKDFNNEADTPDNFQSRRPNTSFCFLDIRSPGLGDTAMYLCATSSGQGSPPDTQYFGPGTRLTVL.

This chain connects TRBV7-8 to TRBJ1-2, with D unresolved. CDR1 is SGHVS and CDR2 is FQNEAQ in the germline V gene. Trimming stripped 4 bases from V and 4 bases from J, with 7 bases between. The CDR3 has 12 residues. The CDR3 DNA is TGTGCCAGCAGCTCGCGGAGCTATGGCTACACCTTC. It translates to CASSSRSYGYTF.

This clone was seen just once. V is TRBV6-2 or TRBV6-3 and J is TRBJ1-4; D is unresolved. Per germline, CDR1 MNHEY and CDR2 SVGEGT. This CDR3 has 15 amino acids. Trimming took 5 bases from V and 0 from J, leaving 10 bases between them. CDR3 in DNA: TGTGCCAGCAGTGACTATCACTCAACTAATGAAAAACTGTTTTTT. Protein sequence: CASSDYHSTNEKLFF.

The chain combines TRBV30 with TRBJ2-1, with 8 bases fitting TRBD2. Germline CDR1 and CDR2: GTSNPN and SVGIG (reference sequence). The ends lost 5 bases at V and 5 bases at J; junction bases unmatched: 8. The CDR3 contains 14 residues. The CDR3 bases are TGTGCCTGGGTACGACCGGGGGGGGACAATGAGCAGTTCTTC. It yields the protein CAWVRPGGDNEQFF. Full variable domain (outside the CDR3, taken from reference TRBV30 and TRBJ2-1): SQTIHQWPATLVQPVGSPLSLECTVEGTSNPNLYWYRQAAGRGLQLLFYSVGIGQISSEVPQNLSASRPQDRQFILSSKKLLLSDSGFYLCAWVRPGGDNEQFFGPGTRLTVL.

The rearrangement uses TRBV30 and TRBJ1-4; D remains unclear. The CDR3 has 13 amino acids. Germline lookup yields CDR1 GTSNPN and CDR2 SVGIG (reference sequence). V gave up 5 bases and J gave up 5 bases, with 12 bases separating them. The CDR3 region has the DNA TGTGCCTGGCAACGGGAGCCGAATGAAAAACTGTTTTTT. Translated: CAWQREPNEKLFF.

The chain is built from TRBV7-9 and TRBJ1-5; perhaps TRBD1 as D (6 bases). The CDR3 is 13 amino acids. Germline values: CDR1 SEHNR, CDR2 FQNEAQ (reference sequence). Trimming left V 5 bases short and J 6 bases short, with 11 bases between. In DNA form, the CDR3 reads TGTGCCAGCAGCCTTGGGGGGGCTCAGCCCCAGCATTTT. Protein product: CASSLGGAQPQHF.

The gene calls are TRBV7-3 and TRBJ2-1; 12 nucleotides match TRBD2. The CDR3 extends over 15 amino acids. J gave up 10 bases and V 4 bases, and 8 bases lay outside the gene matches. Germline V gene sequence: CDR1 SGHTA, CDR2 FQGTGA. The CDR3 nucleotides are TGTGCCAGCAGCTGGACTAGCGGGGCGGCCACCGAGCAGTTCTTC. It encodes CASSWTSGAATEQFF. The variable domain in full, completed from reference TRBV7-3 and TRBJ2-1, reads GAGVSQTPSNKVTEKGKYVELRCDPISGHTALYWYRQSLGQGPEFLIYFQGTGAADDSGLPNDRFFAVRPEGSVSTLKIQRTERGDSAVYLCASSWTSGAATEQFFGPGTRLTVL.

The chain is built from TRBV24-1 and TRBJ2-1; TRBD2 agrees at 10 bases. Trimming cost V 8 bases and J 3 bases; bases outside gene matches: 6. In germline, CDR1 is KGHDR, CDR2 SFDVKD. The CDR3 consists of 15 residues. The CDR3 coding sequence is TGTGCCACCAAGCTAGCGGGGGATAACTACAATGAGCAGTTCTTC. Amino acid sequence: CATKLAGDNYNEQFF.

This clone was seen at least ten times. The chain couples TRBV29-1 to TRBJ1-1; TRBD1 matches 9 bases. This CDR3 spans 13 amino acids. Losses at the gene ends were 5 bases for V and 6 bases for J; bases not matched to a gene: 7. Germline CDR1 and CDR2: SQVTM and ANQGSEA. The CDR3 loop is CSVTGQGNPEAFF. CDR3 bases: TGCAGCGTTACGGGACAGGGAAACCCTGAAGCTTTCTTT.

The chain combines TRBV9 with TRBJ2-2, with a tentative D call TRBD1 (5 bases). The length of the CDR3 is 16 residues. Germline values: CDR1 SGDLS, CDR2 YYNGEE. V was trimmed by 5 bases and J by 1 base, leaving 15 bases between them. This CDR3 reads CASSNPVTENTGELFF. Here the CDR3 DNA reads TGTGCCAGCAGTAATCCCGTGACAGAGAACACCGGGGAGCTGTTTTTT.

This sequence joins TRBV6-6 and TRBJ2-1; a possible D gene is TRBD2 (5 bases). The V end lost 4 bases, the J end lost 5 bases, and 9 bases lay between the germline ends. CDR3 size: 13 residues. Germline V gives CDR1 MNHNY, CDR2 SVGAGI (reference sequence). The CDR3 DNA reads as TGTGCCAGCAGTTTCACGGGGAACAATGAGCAGTTCTTC. As protein: CASSFTGNNEQFF.

This clone was counted a few times. The chain links TRBV6-2 or TRBV6-3 to TRBJ1-4; 8 bases fit TRBD1. CDR3 length: 15 residues. V lost 0 bases to trimming and J lost 4 bases; unmatched junction nucleotides: 1. Germline CDR1 is MNHEY and CDR2 is SVGEGT. DNA for the CDR3: TGTGCCAGCAGTTACTCTACAGGGGGTAATGAAAAACTGTTTTTT. This sequence encodes CASSYSTGGNEKLFF.

V usage is TRBV2 and J usage is TRBJ1-3; no clear D. Germline V lookup: CDR1 SNHLY, CDR2 FYNNEI. The V end lost 6 bases, the J end lost 4 bases, and 10 bases lay between the germline ends. The CDR3 totals 13 residues. The CDR3 bases are TGTGCCAGCAGCCTTCTCGGGGGAAACACCATATATTTT. This codes for CASSLLGGNTIYF.

CDR3 protein: CASSPPSRAWDTEAFF. DNA of the CDR3: TGTGCCAGTAGTCCCCCGTCGAGGGCCTGGGATACTGAAGCTTTCTTT. The chain is built from TRBV19 and TRBJ1-1; D gene ambiguous. CDR3 size: 16 residues. V dropped 5 bases and J dropped 5 bases, with 21 bases sitting between them. Germline assignment: CDR1 LNHDA and CDR2 SQIVND (reference sequence). The full variable domain, with the rest looked up from reference TRBV19 and TRBJ1-1, is DGGITQSPKYLFRKEGQNVTLSCEQNLNHDAMYWYRQDPGQGLRLIYYSQIVNDFQKGDIAEGYSVSREKKESFPLTVTSAQKNPTAFYLCASSPPSRAWDTEAFFGQGTRLTVV.

This chain connects TRBV7-2 to TRBJ2-5; tentative D call: TRBD2 (6 bases). The germline gives CDR1 SGHTA, CDR2 FQGNSA. The CDR3 loop spans 12 amino acids. V lost 3 bases and J 4 bases, leaving 6 bases between the germline ends. The CDR3 nucleotides read TGTGCCAGCAGCTTCGGGGGAGAGACCCAGTACTTC. Protein product: CASSFGGETQYF.

This rearrangement joins TRBV4-2 to TRBJ1-5; 8 nucleotides match TRBD1. Germline V gives CDR1 LGHNA, CDR2 YNFKEQ. The CDR3 length is 16 residues. Trimming removed 0 bases from V and 11 bases from J; junction bases left unmatched: 12. The CDR3 region is CASSQDSDRVVRAQHF. CDR3 nucleotides: TGTGCCAGCAGCCAAGATTCGGACAGGGTGGTAAGGGCCCAGCATTTT.